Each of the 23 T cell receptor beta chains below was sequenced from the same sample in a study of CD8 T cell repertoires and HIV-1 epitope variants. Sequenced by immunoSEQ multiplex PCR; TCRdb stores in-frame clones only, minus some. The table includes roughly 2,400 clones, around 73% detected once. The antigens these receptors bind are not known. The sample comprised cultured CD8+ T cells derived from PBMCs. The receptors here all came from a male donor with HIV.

The DNA of the CDR3 is TGTGCCAGCAGCAATGACAGGCCCGGCTATGAAGCTTTCTTT. It translates to CASSNDRPGYEAFF. The chain carries TRBV5-6 and TRBJ1-1; D is possibly TRBD1 (6 bases). The CDR3 is 14 residues long. Germline values: CDR1 SGHDT, CDR2 YYEEEE. Trimming left V 4 bases short and J 7 bases short, with 17 bases between. Filled out from reference TRBV5-6 and TRBJ1-1, the complete variable domain reads DAGVTQSPTHLIKTRGQQVTLRCSPKSGHDTVSWYQQALGQGPQFIFQYYEEEERQRGNFPDRFSGHQFPNYSSELNVNALLLGDSALYLCASSNDRPGYEAFFGQGTRLTVV.

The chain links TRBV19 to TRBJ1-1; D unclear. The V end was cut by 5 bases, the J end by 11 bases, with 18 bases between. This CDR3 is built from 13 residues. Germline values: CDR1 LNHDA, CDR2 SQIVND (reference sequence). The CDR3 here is CASSEGTLVGAFF. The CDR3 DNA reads TGTGCCAGTAGTGAAGGCACTCTGGTTGGGGCTTTCTTT.

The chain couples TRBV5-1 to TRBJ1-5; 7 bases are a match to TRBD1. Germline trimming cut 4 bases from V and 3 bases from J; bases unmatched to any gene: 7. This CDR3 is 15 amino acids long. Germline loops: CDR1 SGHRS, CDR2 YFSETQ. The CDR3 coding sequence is TGCGCCAGCAGCCAGGACAGGTCGGACAATCAGCCCCAGCATTTT. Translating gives CASSQDRSDNQPQHF.

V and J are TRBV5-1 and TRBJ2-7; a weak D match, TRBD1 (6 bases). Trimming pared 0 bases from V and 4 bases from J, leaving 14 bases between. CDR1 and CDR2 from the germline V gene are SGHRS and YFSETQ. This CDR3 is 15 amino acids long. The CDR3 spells CASSLVAGVRYEQYF. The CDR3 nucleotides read TGCGCCAGCAGCTTGGTGGCAGGGGTCCGGTACGAGCAGTACTTC.

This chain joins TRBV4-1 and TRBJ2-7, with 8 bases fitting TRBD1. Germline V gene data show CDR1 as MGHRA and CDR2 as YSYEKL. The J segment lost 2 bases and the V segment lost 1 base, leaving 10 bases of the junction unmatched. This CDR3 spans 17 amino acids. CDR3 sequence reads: CASSQVLGQGATYEQYF. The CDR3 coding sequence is TGCGCCAGCAGCCAAGTTCTAGGGCAGGGGGCAACCTACGAGCAGTACTTC.

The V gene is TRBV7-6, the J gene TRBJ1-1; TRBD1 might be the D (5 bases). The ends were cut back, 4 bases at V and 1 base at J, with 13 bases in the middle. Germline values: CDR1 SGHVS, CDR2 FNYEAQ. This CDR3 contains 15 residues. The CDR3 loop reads CASSSDSPRNTEAFF. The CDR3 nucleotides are TGTGCCAGCAGCTCAGACAGCCCACGGAACACTGAAGCTTTCTTT.

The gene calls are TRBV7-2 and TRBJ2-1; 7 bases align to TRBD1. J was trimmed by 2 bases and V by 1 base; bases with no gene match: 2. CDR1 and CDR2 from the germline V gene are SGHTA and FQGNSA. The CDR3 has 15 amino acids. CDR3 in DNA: TGTGCCAGCAGCTTAGTAGGGGGCGCCTACAATGAGCAGTTCTTC. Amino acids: CASSLVGGAYNEQFF.

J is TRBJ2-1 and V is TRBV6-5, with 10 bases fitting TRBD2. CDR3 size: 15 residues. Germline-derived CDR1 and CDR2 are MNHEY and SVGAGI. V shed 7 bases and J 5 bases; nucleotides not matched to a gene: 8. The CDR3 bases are TGTGCCAGCACCTCAGGACTAGCGGCCAACAATGAGCAGTTCTTC. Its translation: CASTSGLAANNEQFF.

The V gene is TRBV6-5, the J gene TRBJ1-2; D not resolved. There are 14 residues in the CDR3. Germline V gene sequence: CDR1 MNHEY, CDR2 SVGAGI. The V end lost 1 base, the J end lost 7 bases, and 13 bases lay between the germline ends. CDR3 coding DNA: TGTGCCAGCAGTTACTTCCAGGATCGGGGTGGCTACACCTTC. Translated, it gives CASSYFQDRGGYTF.

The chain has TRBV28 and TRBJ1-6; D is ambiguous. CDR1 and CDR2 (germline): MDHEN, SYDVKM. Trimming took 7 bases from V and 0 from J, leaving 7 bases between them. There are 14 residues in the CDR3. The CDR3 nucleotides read TGTGCCAGCAAAGCGCTCTCCTATAATTCACCCCTCCACTTT. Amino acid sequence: CASKALSYNSPLHF.

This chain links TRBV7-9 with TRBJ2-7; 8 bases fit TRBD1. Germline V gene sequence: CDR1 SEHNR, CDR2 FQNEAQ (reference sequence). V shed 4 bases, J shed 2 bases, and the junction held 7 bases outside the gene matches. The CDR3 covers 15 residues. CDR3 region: CASSSRGQGPYEQYF. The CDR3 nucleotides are TGTGCCAGCAGCTCCCGAGGACAGGGCCCCTACGAGCAGTACTTC.

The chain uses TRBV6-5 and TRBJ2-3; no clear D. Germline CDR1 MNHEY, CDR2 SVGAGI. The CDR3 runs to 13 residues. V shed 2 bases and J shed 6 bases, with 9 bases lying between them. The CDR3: CASSYKGSDTQYF. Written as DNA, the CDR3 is TGTGCCAGCAGTTACAAAGGGTCGGATACGCAGTATTTT.

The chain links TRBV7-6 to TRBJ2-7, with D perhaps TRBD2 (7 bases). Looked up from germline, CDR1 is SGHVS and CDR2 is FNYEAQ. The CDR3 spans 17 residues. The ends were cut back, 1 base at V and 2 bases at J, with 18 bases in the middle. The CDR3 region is CASSLVLGGGVAYEQYF. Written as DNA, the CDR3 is TGTGCCAGCAGCTTAGTATTAGGGGGGGGAGTAGCCTACGAGCAGTACTTC.

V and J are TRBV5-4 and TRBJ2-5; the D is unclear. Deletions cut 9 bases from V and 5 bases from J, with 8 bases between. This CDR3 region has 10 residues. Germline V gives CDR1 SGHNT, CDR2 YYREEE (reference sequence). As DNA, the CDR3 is TGTGCCACCCCAGCGGAGACCCAGTACTTC. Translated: CATPAETQYF.

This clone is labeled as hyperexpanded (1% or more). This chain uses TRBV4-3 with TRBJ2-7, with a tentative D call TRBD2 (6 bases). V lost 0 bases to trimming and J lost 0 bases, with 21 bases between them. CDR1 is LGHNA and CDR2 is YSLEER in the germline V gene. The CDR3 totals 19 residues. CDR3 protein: CASSQEPGAGALSSYEQYF. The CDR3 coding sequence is TGCGCCAGCAGCCAAGAGCCGGGAGCGGGCGCCCTGAGCTCCTACGAGCAGTACTTC.

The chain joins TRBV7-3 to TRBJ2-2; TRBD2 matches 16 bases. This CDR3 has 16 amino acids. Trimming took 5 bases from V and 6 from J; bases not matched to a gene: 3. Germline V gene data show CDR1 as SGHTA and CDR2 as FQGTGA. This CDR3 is CASSKGLAGGAGELFF. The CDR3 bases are TGTGCCAGCAGCAAGGGACTAGCGGGAGGGGCCGGGGAGCTGTTTTTT.

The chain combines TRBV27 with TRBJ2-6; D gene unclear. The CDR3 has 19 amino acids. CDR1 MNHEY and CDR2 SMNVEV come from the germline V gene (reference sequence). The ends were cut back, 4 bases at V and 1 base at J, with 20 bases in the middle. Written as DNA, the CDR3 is TGTGCCAGCAGTTCGATGACGGAGCAAGTTCTTTCTGGGGCCAACGTCCTGACTTTC. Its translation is CASSSMTEQVLSGANVLTF.

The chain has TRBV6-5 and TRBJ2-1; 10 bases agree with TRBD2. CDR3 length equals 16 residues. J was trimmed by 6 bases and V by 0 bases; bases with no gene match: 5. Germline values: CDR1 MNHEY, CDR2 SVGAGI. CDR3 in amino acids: CASSYSASGSGNEQFF. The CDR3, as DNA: TGTGCCAGCAGTTACTCGGCTAGCGGGAGCGGCAATGAGCAGTTCTTC.

CDR3 coding DNA: TGTGCCAGCAGCTTAAGCCCAGGGGCCAACGTCCTGACTTTC. Amino acid sequence: CASSLSPGANVLTF. The chain has TRBV7-8 and TRBJ2-6; D unresolved. This CDR3 is built from 14 residues. The V gene's germline CDR1 is SGHVS and CDR2 FQNEAQ. Trimming took off 2 bases at V and 4 bases at J, with 6 bases between the two ends.

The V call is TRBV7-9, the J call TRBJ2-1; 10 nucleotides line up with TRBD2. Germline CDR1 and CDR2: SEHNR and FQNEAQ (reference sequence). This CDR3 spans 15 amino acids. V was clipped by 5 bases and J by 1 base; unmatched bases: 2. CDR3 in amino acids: CASSGTSESYNEQFF. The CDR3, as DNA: TGTGCCAGCAGCGGGACTAGCGAGTCCTACAATGAGCAGTTCTTC.

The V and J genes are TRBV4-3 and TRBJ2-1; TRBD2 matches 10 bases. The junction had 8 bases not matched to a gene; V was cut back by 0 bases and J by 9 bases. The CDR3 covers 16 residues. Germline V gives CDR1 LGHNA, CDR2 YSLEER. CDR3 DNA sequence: TGCGCCAGCAGCCAAGATACAAGCGGGGGGGCAAGTGAGCAGTTCTTC. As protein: CASSQDTSGGASEQFF.

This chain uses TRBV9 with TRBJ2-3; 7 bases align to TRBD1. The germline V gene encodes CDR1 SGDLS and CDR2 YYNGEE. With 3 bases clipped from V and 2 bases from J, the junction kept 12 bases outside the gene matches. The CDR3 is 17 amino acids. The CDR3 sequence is CASSAIQGPPFTDTQYF. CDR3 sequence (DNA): TGTGCCAGCAGCGCCATACAGGGGCCTCCCTTCACAGATACGCAGTATTTT. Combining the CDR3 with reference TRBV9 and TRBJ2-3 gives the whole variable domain DSGVTQTPKHLITATGQRVTLRCSPRSGDLSVYWYQQSLDQGLQFLIQYYNGEERAKGNILERFSAQQFPDLHSELNLSSLELGDSALYFCASSAIQGPPFTDTQYFGPGTRLTVL.

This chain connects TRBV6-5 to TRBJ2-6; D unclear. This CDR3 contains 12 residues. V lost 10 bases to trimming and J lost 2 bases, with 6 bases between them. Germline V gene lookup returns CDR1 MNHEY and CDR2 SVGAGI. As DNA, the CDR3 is TGTGCCACCCGGGCTGGGGCCAACGTCCTGACTTTC. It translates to CATRAGANVLTF.